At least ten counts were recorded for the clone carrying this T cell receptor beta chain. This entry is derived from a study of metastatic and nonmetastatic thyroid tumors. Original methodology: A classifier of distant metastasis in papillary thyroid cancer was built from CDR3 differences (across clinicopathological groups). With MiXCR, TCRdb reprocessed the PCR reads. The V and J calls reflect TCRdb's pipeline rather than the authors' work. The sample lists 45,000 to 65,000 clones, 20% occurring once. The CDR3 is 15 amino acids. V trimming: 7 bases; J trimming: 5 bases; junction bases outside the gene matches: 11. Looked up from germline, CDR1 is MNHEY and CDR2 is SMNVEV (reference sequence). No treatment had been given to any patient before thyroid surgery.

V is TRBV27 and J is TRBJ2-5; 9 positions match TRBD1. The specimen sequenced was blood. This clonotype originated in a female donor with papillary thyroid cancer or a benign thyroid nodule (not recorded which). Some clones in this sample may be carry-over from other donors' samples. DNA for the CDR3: TGTGCCAGCACGAGCTATTACAGGGGGCTCGAGACCCAGTACTTC. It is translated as CASTSYYRGLETQYF.